The clone carrying this T cell receptor (beta chain) came up many times. The data originate from a study of T cells in Graves' hyperthyroidism and ophthalmopathy. CDR3 size: 15 residues. Trimming took off 6 bases at V and 1 base at J, with 12 bases between the two ends. Per the germline V gene, CDR1 is LNHDA and CDR2 is SQIVND (reference sequence). RNA transcripts gave rise to amplified TCR beta CDR3 regions. HTBI primers were employed in a first-round RT-PCR of the TCR CDR3. TCRdb fed the multiplex PCR reads into MiXCR, producing one record per CDR3 protein. The table records about 550,000 distinct CDR3 sequences, around 20% of them present only once. Stable Graves' hyperthyroidism meant no ophthalmopathy progression within 18 months. These patients, aged 18 to 65, had recently diagnosed hyperthyroidism lasting under 2 months.

The chain recombines TRBV19 with TRBJ2-2, with D perhaps TRBD1 or TRBD2 (5 bases each). The clonotype was recovered from a man between 18 and 35 years old with Graves' hyperthyroidism. Sample: blood. CDR3: CASRGGTVNTGELFF. In nucleotides, the CDR3 is TGTGCCAGTAGAGGTGGGACGGTGAACACCGGGGAGCTGTTTTTT.